The present TCR beta chain was sequenced within a study of T cell responses to AZD1222 COVID-19 vaccine (dated by TCRdb to the early 2020s). Background on the whole study: A total of 233 trial participants underwent TCR sequencing, of whom 207 received two doses of AZD1222 and some 25 received two doses of the MenACWY control vaccine. Trial participants were enrolled by age into 18-55, 56-69 and 70-plus year subgroups, with about 150, 27 and 61 TCR-sequenced participants respectively.

In light of the paper, this sample's time point label describes: about 28 days (+/-7) after the second vaccine dose. Because spike-specific TCR depth and breadth did not differ between the two schedules, AZD1222 recipients who got a second dose at roughly 4 weeks were pooled with those who got a second dose at roughly 12 weeks. Samples from vaccinated people were obtained from the UK trials COV001 and COV002, which included a single-blind randomized controlled phase 2/3 trial of AZD1222 (ChAdOx1 nCoV-19) in healthy adults. For TCRbeta chain sequencing, PBMC samples from trial participants were taken at day 0 and at day 28 after the second dose. As for this clone: Its antigen is still unknown. One base away there is no much larger clone; base qualities are not given.

The CDR3 regions of human TCRbeta chains were subjected to immunosequencing. Under the source paper's analysis protocol: TCRs in the repertoires were matched against a reference library of SARS-CoV-2-specific TCRs that had been generated with the MIRA antigen-specificity platform. Breadth was defined as the fraction of unique TCRs that were SARS-CoV-2-associated. Depth was defined as the fraction of total T cells that were SARS-CoV-2-associated. Using the MIRA data, every spike-specific TCR was mapped to the spike region that the TCR reacted to and assigned to either a CD4 or a CD8 class. Log10-transformed breadth and depth values were compared by one-way ANOVA with Sidak's multiple comparisons tests. In its TCRdb copy, this immuneACCESS table keeps in-frame sequences only and misses some clones. Where compared with another copy, unresolved V genes explain less than half of these, and the others have no known cause. The V and J calls and clone size were taken over from that table, and D and trimming were inferred from the DNA. The sample table shows under 150,000 clones, and 92% are seen once. Of the sample, roughly 1% is held by the ten largest clones.

The germline V gene (reference sequence) supplies CDR1 PRHDT and CDR2 FYEKMQ. V is pared back by 11 bases and J by 7 bases, with 18 bases lying between the germline termini. The CDR3 sequence holds 14 residues, the cysteine and phenylalanine included. Only the CDR3 part of the read is kept: 42 bases, read in frame from the first base. On the study overall, not on this receptor specifically: Because no day 14 peak-response samples were available, the repertoires could be characterized only after the peak T cell response. Conclusions about previously exposed vaccinees are limited, since just six AZD1222 recipients were seropositive for SARS-CoV-2 at baseline. Nearly half of unique spike-specific TCRs reportedly recognized epitopes outside regions mutated in the B.1.351 and B.1.1.7 variants. Vaccine-associated CD4 TCRs spanned the whole spike protein, with dominant responses in regions 160-218 and 743-854. The 56-69-year group was small, and its depth increase did not reach significance, likely because of low power. Participants were mostly white British and included more females than males, and it was suggested by the authors that clonal diversity may have been underestimated. Spike-specific TCR breadth and depth rose significantly after two AZD1222 doses compared with day 0 and with MenACWY recipients.

The material was peripheral blood, obtained 28 days after the second AZD1222 dose. Recombination linked TRBV13 to TRBJ1-6; the D gene assignment is ambiguous. This sequence was found in an adult who received the AZD1222 COVID-19 vaccine. The CDR3 region has the sequence CAGPIVPGNSPLHF. Here is the DNA: TGTGCCGGGCCAATTGTGCCCGGGAATTCACCCCTCCACTTT.